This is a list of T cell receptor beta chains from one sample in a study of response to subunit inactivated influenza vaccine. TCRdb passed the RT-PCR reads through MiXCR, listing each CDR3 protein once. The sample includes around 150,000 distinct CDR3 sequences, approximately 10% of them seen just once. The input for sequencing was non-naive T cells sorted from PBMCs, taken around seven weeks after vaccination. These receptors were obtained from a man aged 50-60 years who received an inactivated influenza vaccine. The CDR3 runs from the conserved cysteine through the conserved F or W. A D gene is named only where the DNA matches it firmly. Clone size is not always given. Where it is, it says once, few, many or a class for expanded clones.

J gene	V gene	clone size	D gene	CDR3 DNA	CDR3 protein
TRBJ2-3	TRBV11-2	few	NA	TGTGCCAGCAGCTTCGGACGTTCTAGCACAGATACGCAGTATTTT	CASSFGRSSTDTQYF
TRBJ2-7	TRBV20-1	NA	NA	TGCAGTGTCCGGCTTCTCCGCGGGCGCCCCTACGAGCAGTACTTC	CSVRLLRGRPYEQYF
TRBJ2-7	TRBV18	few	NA	TGTGCCAGCTCACCCCAGAGCTCCTACGAGCAGTACTTC	CASSPQSSYEQYF
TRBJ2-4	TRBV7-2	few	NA	TGTGCCAGCAGCCCAAGGGGGGAGGCTAGTTACATTCAGTACTTC	CASSPRGEASYIQYF
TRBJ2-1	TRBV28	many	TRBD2	TGTGCCAGCAGTTTACGCGGGGGGGTATCAAGCTCCTACAATGAGCAGTTCTTC	CASSLRGGVSSSYNEQFF
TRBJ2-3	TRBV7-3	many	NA	TGTGCCAGCAGCCCTGGGACCAGCACAAATACGCAGTATTTT	CASSPGTSTNTQYF
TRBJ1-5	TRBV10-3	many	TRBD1	TGTGCCATCAGTGAGCCGGGACAGGGGAGCAATCAGCCCCAGCATTTT	CAISEPGQGSNQPQHF
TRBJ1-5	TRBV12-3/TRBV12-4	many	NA	TGTGCCAGCAGTTCGGTGAGGGATCAGCCCCAGCATTTT	CASSSVRDQPQHF
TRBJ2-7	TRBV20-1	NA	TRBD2	TGCAGTGCTAGAGGGACTAGCGGGAGGAACGAGCAGTACTTC	CSARGTSGRNEQYF
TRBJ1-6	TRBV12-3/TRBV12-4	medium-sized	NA	TGTGCCAGCAGTTTATCGGGACCGAATAATTCACCCCTCCACTTT	CASSLSGPNNSPLHF
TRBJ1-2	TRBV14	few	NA	TGTGCCAGCAGTAGAGTTGGACACAACCAAAGGCTTGGCTACACCTTC	CASSRVGHNQRLGYTF
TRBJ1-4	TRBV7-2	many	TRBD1	TGTGCCAGCAGCTTAGATGACAGGGTGGGGGAAAAACTGTTTTTT	CASSLDDRVGEKLFF
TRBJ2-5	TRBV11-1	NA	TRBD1	TGTGCCAGCAGCCACAGGGACAGGGTAGGAGAGACCCAGTACTTC	CASSHRDRVGETQYF
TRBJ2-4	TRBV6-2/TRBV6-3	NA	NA	TGTGCCAGCAGCGACCCGGGAAGATTAGCCAAAAACATTCAGTACTTC	CASSDPGRLAKNIQYF
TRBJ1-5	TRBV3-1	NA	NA	TGTGCCAGCAGCCAAGGGGTCGATCAGCCCCAGCATTTT	CASSQGVDQPQHF
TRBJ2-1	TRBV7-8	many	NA	TGTGCCAGCAGGGAGGGGTACGGTAATGAGCAGTTCTTC	CASREGYGNEQFF
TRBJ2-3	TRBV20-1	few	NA	TGCAGTGCTAGAGTTCGGCCCCAGGATACGCAGTATTTT	CSARVRPQDTQYF
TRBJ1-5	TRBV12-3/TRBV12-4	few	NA	TGTGCCAGCAGTTTTAACCGGGATCAGCCCCAGCATTTT	CASSFNRDQPQHF
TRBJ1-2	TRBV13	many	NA	TGTGCCAGCAGCTTATGGTCGGACTCTCCCGGCTACACCTTC	CASSLWSDSPGYTF
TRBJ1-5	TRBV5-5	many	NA	TGTGCCAGCAGCTCTATTTCAGGGAGTCAGCCCCAGCATTTT	CASSSISGSQPQHF
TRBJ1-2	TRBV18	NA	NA	TGTGCCAGCTCACTGTCATCAGACGGAAACTCTGCCTATGGCTACACCTTC	CASSLSSDGNSAYGYTF
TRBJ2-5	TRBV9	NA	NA	TGTGCCAGCAGCGAAAGACCTGGGGAGGTTGGAGAGACCCAGTACTTC	CASSERPGEVGETQYF
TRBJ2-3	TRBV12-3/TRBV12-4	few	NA	TGTGCCAGCAGTTTGGACCTATCAGGGTCGGATACGCAGTATTTT	CASSLDLSGSDTQYF
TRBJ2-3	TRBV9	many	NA	TGTGCCAGCAGCTCCCCCGGAGGGGGGGCAGATACGCAGTATTTT	CASSSPGGGADTQYF
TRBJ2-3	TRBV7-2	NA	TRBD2	TGTGCCAGCAGCTTAAGGCGGGAGGTGAGGGCAGATACGCAGTATTTT	CASSLRREVRADTQYF
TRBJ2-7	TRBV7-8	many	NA	TGTGCCAGCAGCCTCATGGCGGAAAGCTACGAGCAGTACTTC	CASSLMAESYEQYF
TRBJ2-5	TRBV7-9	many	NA	TGTGCCAGCAGCTTAGTGTTGGGGCAAGAGACCCAGTACTTC	CASSLVLGQETQYF
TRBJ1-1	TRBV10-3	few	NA	TGTGCCATCAGTGATTCCATGGGGAACACTGAAGCTTTCTTT	CAISDSMGNTEAFF
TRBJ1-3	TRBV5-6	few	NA	TGTGCCAGCAGCTTGGATTGGCCCGGAAACACCATATATTTT	CASSLDWPGNTIYF
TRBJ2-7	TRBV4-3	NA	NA	TGCGCCAGCAGCCAAGATGAGGCGGCAGGTGCCTACGAGCAGTACTTC	CASSQDEAAGAYEQYF
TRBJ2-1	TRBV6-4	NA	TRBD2	TGTGCCACACCTCGCGTCGAGCGGGAGATATACAATGAGCAGTTCTTC	CATPRVEREIYNEQFF
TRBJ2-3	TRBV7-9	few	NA	TGTGCCAGCAGCCCTAGTCCTTGGGGGGATACGCAGTATTTT	CASSPSPWGDTQYF
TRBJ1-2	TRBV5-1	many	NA	TGCGCCAGCACCCTAGGGACGGGAGCTAACTATGGCTACACCTTC	CASTLGTGANYGYTF
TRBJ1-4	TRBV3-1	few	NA	TGTGCCAGCAGCCAAGTGTTGGCCCCAAATGAAAAACTGTTTTTT	CASSQVLAPNEKLFF
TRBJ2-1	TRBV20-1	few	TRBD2	TGCAGTGCTGCCAGCGGGGGGGTCAATGAGCAGTTCTTC	CSAASGGVNEQFF
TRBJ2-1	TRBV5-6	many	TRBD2	TGTGCCAGCAGCGAACTAGCGGGGGTCTCCAATGAGCAGTTCTTC	CASSELAGVSNEQFF
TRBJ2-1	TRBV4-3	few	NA	TGCGCCAGCAGCCGGGGAGCAAATGAGCAGTTCTTC	CASSRGANEQFF
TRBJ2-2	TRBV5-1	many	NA	TGCGCCAGCAGCTTCAGAGGGAGCGGGGAGCTGTTTTTT	CASSFRGSGELFF
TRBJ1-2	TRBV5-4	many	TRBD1	TGTGCCAGCAGGCAGGGGGAGGGTGGCTACACCTTC	CASRQGEGGYTF
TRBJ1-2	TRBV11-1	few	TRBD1	TGTGCCAGCAGCTCCCCGACAGGGGGCGGATCGGTTGGGTATGGCTACACCTTC	CASSSPTGGGSVGYGYTF
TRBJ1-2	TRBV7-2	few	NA	TGTGCCAGCAGCTTAGAACCTGAAAGGGGTAACTATGGCTACACCTTC	CASSLEPERGNYGYTF
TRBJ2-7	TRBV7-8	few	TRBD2	TGTGCCAGCAGCTTATCGGGACTATTCTCCTACGAGCAGTACTTC	CASSLSGLFSYEQYF
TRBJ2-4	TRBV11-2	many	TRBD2	TGTGCCAGCAGCTTAGAGCGGGGGACGAACATTCAGTACTTC	CASSLERGTNIQYF
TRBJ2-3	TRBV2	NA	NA	TGTGCCAGCAGTAGCCGCAGGGTTCGTAGCACAGATACGCAGTATTTT	CASSSRRVRSTDTQYF
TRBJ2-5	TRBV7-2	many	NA	TGTGCCAGCAGCTCCACAGGCAGGCCTCAAGAGACCCAGTACTTC	CASSSTGRPQETQYF